These 30 T cell receptor beta chains were all obtained from the same sample, sequenced in a study of T cells in Graves' hyperthyroidism and ophthalmopathy. What was amplified from RNA transcripts were TCR beta CDR3 regions. Initially, a first-round RT-PCR of the TCR CDR3 employed the HTBI primer set. TCRdb re-analysed the multiplex PCR reads in MiXCR, keeping a single row per CDR3 protein. The sample holds around 440,000 distinct CDR3 sequences; roughly 14% are singletons and the top ten take 7.5% to 8%. The sample was blood. The receptors originated from a woman younger than 30 with Graves' hyperthyroidism.

This clonotype appeared many times. CDR3 nucleotides: TGTGCCAGCAGCCAGATCGTCGAGCAGTTCTTC. Its translation is CASSQIVEQFF. The chain joins TRBV7-2 to TRBJ2-1; D remains unclear. There are 11 residues in the CDR3. The V gene lost 5 bases and the J gene lost 10 bases, with 9 bases spanning the gap. Looked up from germline, CDR1 is SGHTA and CDR2 is FQGNSA.

This clonotype occurred many times. The chain combines TRBV29-1 with TRBJ2-7; 8 positions match TRBD1. The V gene's germline CDR1 is SQVTM and CDR2 ANQGSEA. The CDR3 extends over 11 amino acids. Unmatched junction bases numbered 3, after V lost 6 bases and J lost 5 bases. CDR3 DNA sequence: TGCAGCGTCGACAGGGGCCACGAGCAGTACTTC. Translated: CSVDRGHEQYF.

The chain is built from TRBV28 and TRBJ1-5; maybe TRBD1 (5 bases). V was pared by 11 bases and J by 6 bases, with 17 bases between. The CDR3 extends over 13 amino acids. Germline V CDR1 and CDR2: MDHEN, SYDVKM. CDR3 nucleotide sequence: TGTGCCTCCGAAGCGGGGGTTGGTCAGCCCCAGCATTTT. Residues: CASEAGVGQPQHF.

This clonotype was observed at least ten times. The CDR3 loop reads CASSFMTGISSYEQYF. The CDR3 DNA sequence: TGTGCCAGCAGTTTCATGACAGGGATAAGCTCCTACGAGCAGTACTTC. This chain uses TRBV6-1 with TRBJ2-7, with 7 positions matching TRBD1. This CDR3 is built from 16 residues. CDR1 is MNHNS and CDR2 is SASEGT in the germline V gene. Trimming cost V 5 bases and J 0 bases; bases outside gene matches: 10.

CDR3 region: CASSPQGAGGLAGELFF. CDR3 nucleotides: TGTGCCAGCAGCCCCCAGGGAGCGGGAGGGCTCGCCGGGGAGCTGTTTTTT. V and J are TRBV7-9 and TRBJ2-2; 10 bases are shared with TRBD2. Germline V gene sequence: CDR1 SEHNR, CDR2 FQNEAQ (reference sequence). With V trimmed by 5 bases and J by 6 bases, 12 bases remained unmatched. The CDR3 length is 17 residues.

The sample holds many counts of this clonotype. For the CDR3, the DNA is TGTGCCAGCAGTTTTACCGGGGCCAGCCTTCAAGCTTTCTTT. Its translation is CASSFTGASLQAFF. V is TRBV28 and J is TRBJ1-1; perhaps TRBD1 as D (5 bases). The CDR3 spans 14 residues. Germline V gene sequence: CDR1 MDHEN, CDR2 SYDVKM. Between the trimmed V and J ends, which lost 3 bases and 9 bases, there was a span of 17 bases. Drawing the rest from reference TRBV28 and TRBJ1-1, the complete variable domain is DVKVTQSSRYLVKRTGEKVFLECVQDMDHENMFWYRQDPGLGLRLIYFSYDVKMKEKGDIPEGYSVSREKKERFSLILESASTNQTSMYLCASSFTGASLQAFFGQGTRLTVV.

This clonotype was observed many times. The genes are TRBV20-1 and TRBJ2-3; D uncertain. Trimming took 5 bases from V and 6 from J, leaving 9 bases between them. Germline V CDR1 and CDR2: DFQATT, SNEGSKA (reference sequence). The CDR3 has 11 residues. The CDR3 bases are TGCAGTGCTGAAGTTGGCGATACGCAGTATTTT. This sequence encodes CSAEVGDTQYF.

A few counts support this clonotype. This sequence joins TRBV30 and TRBJ1-5, with 10 bases identical to TRBD1. CDR3 length equals 14 residues. The V gene end was trimmed by 3 bases and the J gene end by 2 bases; junction bases not matched to a gene: 1. Germline CDR1 GTSNPN, CDR2 SVGIG (reference sequence). CDR3 DNA: TGTGCCTGGAGCGGGACAGGGGGCAATCAGCCCCAGCATTTT. Translated, it gives CAWSGTGGNQPQHF.

This clonotype was recorded at least ten times. The CDR3 DNA is TGTGCCAGCAAAAGTGGAGGGGGTGTTTATAGCAATCAGCCCCAGCATTTT. Its protein product is CASKSGGGVYSNQPQHF. The V and J genes are TRBV28 and TRBJ1-5; D possibly corresponds to TRBD1 (6 bases). The CDR3 totals 17 residues. V gave up 7 bases and J gave up 0 bases, with 19 bases separating them. Germline V lookup: CDR1 MDHEN, CDR2 SYDVKM.

As to this clonotype: A read error may explain this, as a much larger clone is one base away. The V and J genes are TRBV3-1 and TRBJ1-1; possible D gene TRBD1, 5 bases. CDR1 is LGHDT, CDR2 YNNKEL, per germline (reference sequence). With 8 bases removed from V and 4 bases from J, the gap between germline ends came to 17 bases. The CDR3 runs to 14 residues. The CDR3 coding sequence is TGTGCCAGCCGCCCAGGGTGCGAGGGCACTGAAGCTTTCTTT. Translating gives CASRPGCEGTEAFF.

This clonotype was counted a single time. A much bigger clone sits one base away, suggesting this may be a read error. The chain uses TRBV7-2 and TRBJ2-7; perhaps TRBD1 as D (5 bases). With 7 bases removed from V and 0 bases from J, the gap between germline ends came to 16 bases. There are 15 residues in the CDR3. Germline-derived CDR1 and CDR2 are SGHTA and FQGNSA. In DNA, the CDR3 is TGTGCCAGCAACCTCACCACAGGTAGCTCCTACGAGCAGTACTTC. Translating gives CASNLTTGSSYEQYF.

The rearrangement joins TRBV15 to TRBJ2-7; D remains unclear. The germline V and J ends were trimmed by 6 bases and 5 bases, with 11 bases remaining between them. The germline CDR1 and CDR2 sequences are LNHNV and YYDKDF (reference sequence). The CDR3 length is 12 residues. The CDR3 reads CATSIRRDEQYF. CDR3 sequence (DNA): TGTGCCACCAGTATAAGACGGGACGAGCAGTACTTC. The full variable domain, completed using reference TRBV15 and TRBJ2-7, is DAMVIQNPRYQVTQFGKPVTLSCSQTLNHNVMYWYQQKSSQAPKLLFHYYDKDFNNEADTPDNFQSRRPNTSFCFLDIRSPGLGDTAMYLCATSIRRDEQYFGPGTRLTVT.

This clonotype showed up many times. This chain joins TRBV6-1 and TRBJ2-1, with TRBD1 as a possible D gene (6 bases). V lost 2 bases and J lost 7, with 18 bases in between. Looked up from germline, CDR1 is MNHNS and CDR2 is SASEGT. The CDR3 covers 16 residues. The CDR3 is CASSEYSPVGGNEQFF. The DNA of the CDR3 is TGTGCCAGCAGTGAATATAGTCCAGTAGGGGGTAATGAGCAGTTCTTC.

V gene TRBV27 combines with J gene TRBJ1-2; D not certain. CDR1 and CDR2 from the germline V gene are MNHEY and SMNVEV (reference sequence). CDR3 length equals 13 residues. Between the trimmed V and J ends, which lost 4 bases and 7 bases, there was a span of 13 bases. CDR3 DNA: TGTGCCAGCAGTTCTTCCTTTTTTATTGGCTACACCTTC. Residues: CASSSSFFIGYTF.

This clonotype was seen many times. The V call is TRBV15, the J call TRBJ1-2, with 7 bases lining up with TRBD1. The J segment lost 2 bases and the V segment lost 1 base, leaving 7 bases of the junction unmatched. The CDR3 consists of 16 residues. Germline-derived CDR1 and CDR2 are LNHNV and YYDKDF (reference sequence). CDR3 sequence: CATSRAGRGKNYGYTF. The CDR3 DNA is TGTGCCACCAGCAGAGCAGGCAGGGGGAAAAACTATGGCTACACCTTC.

CDR3 DNA sequence: TGTGCCAGCAGCAAACTAGCGGGAGTTACCTCTGGCGAGCAGTACTTC. Encoded protein: CASSKLAGVTSGEQYF. This chain joins TRBV12-3 or TRBV12-4 and TRBJ2-7; 11 bases are shared with TRBD2. J lost 6 bases, V lost 6 bases, and 13 bases had no gene match. CDR3 length: 16 residues.

Many counts were recorded for this clonotype. The chain has TRBV19 and TRBJ1-1; D gene uncertain. Trimming took off 4 bases at V and 0 bases at J, with 21 bases between the two ends. CDR1 is LNHDA and CDR2 is SQIVND in the germline V gene (reference sequence). This CDR3 has 18 residues. The CDR3 here is CASSTYSFPGTVNTEAFF. CDR3 sequence (DNA): TGTGCCAGTAGTACGTACTCCTTTCCCGGCACGGTGAACACTGAAGCTTTCTTT.

A single count supports this clonotype. The CDR3 DNA follows: TGTGCCACCAGTGGTGCCGGGACCTACAATGAGCAGTTCTTC. Its protein product is CATSGAGTYNEQFF. The chain couples TRBV24-1 to TRBJ2-1; D might be TRBD2 (5 bases). The germline CDR1 and CDR2 sequences are KGHDR and SFDVKD. This CDR3 region has 14 residues. Trimming shortened V by 5 bases and J by 2 bases, and 9 bases separated the two germline ends.

This chain links TRBV4-1 with TRBJ1-3; D gene uncertain. Germline V gene sequence: CDR1 MGHRA, CDR2 YSYEKL. CDR3 length equals 15 residues. The V end lost 6 bases, the J end lost 0 bases, and 12 bases lay between the germline ends. CDR3 DNA: TGCGCCAGCAGTCGAGGGCTGTTCTCTGGAAACACCATATATTTT. This sequence encodes CASSRGLFSGNTIYF.

This clonotype came up a few times. This chain joins TRBV7-2 and TRBJ2-7; TRBD1 or TRBD2 may be the D gene (7 bases each). Germline CDR1 reads SGHTA; CDR2 reads FQGNSA. V lost 1 base and J lost 8, with 15 bases in between. The CDR3 is 14 amino acids. The CDR3 DNA reads TGTGCCAGCAGCTTAGGATCAGGGGGAGGGAAGCAGTACTTC. Its translation is CASSLGSGGGKQYF.

This clonotype occurred a few times. This chain links TRBV19 with TRBJ2-3; D is undetermined. The CDR3 extends over 15 amino acids. Germline V lookup: CDR1 LNHDA, CDR2 SQIVND (reference sequence). V was trimmed by 7 bases and J by 1 base, leaving 15 bases between them. The CDR3 DNA reads as TGTGCCAGTACCCCCTCGAATGAGGGCACAGATACGCAGTATTTT. Translated: CASTPSNEGTDTQYF.

The gene calls are TRBV20-1 and TRBJ2-3; D uncertain. The CDR3 has 12 residues. Trimming stripped 8 bases from V and 2 bases from J, with 11 bases between. Germline CDR1 reads DFQATT; CDR2 reads SNEGSKA (reference sequence). The CDR3 DNA follows: TGCAGTCCAGACTCTTCCACAGATACGCAGTATTTT. This gives the protein CSPDSSTDTQYF.

On this clonotype itself: This could be a read error, since a much larger clone is one nucleotide away. Here the CDR3 reads CAWSVWPDQPQHF. CDR3 nucleotide sequence: TGTGCCTGGAGTGTATGGCCGGATCAGCCCCAGCATTTT. The chain couples TRBV30 to TRBJ1-5; no reliable D call. Trimming removed 0 bases at V and 5 bases at J, with 8 bases between. CDR1 GTSNPN and CDR2 SVGIG come from the germline V gene (reference sequence). The CDR3 runs 13 residues. Full variable domain (rest looked up from reference TRBV30 and TRBJ1-5): SQTIHQWPATLVQPVGSPLSLECTVEGTSNPNLYWYRQAAGRGLQLLFYSVGIGQISSEVPQNLSASRPQDRQFILSSKKLLLSDSGFYLCAWSVWPDQPQHFGDGTRLSIL.

This clonotype has at least ten counts. The chain uses TRBV5-1 and TRBJ2-3; 8 positions match TRBD2. This CDR3 is built from 18 residues. CDR1 and CDR2 from the germline V gene are SGHRS and YFSETQ. J was trimmed by 2 bases and V by 4 bases; bases with no gene match: 15. In nucleotides, the CDR3 is TGCGCCAGCAGCCCTCAGGGCGGGGGGTACGGGGCCACAGATACGCAGTATTTT. Encoded protein: CASSPQGGGYGATDTQYF. Based on the CDR3 plus reference TRBV5-1 and TRBJ2-3, the full variable domain is KAGVTQTPRYLIKTRGQQVTLSCSPISGHRSVSWYQQTPGQGLQFLFEYFSETQRNKGNFPGRFSGRQFSNSRSEMNVSTLELGDSALYLCASSPQGGGYGATDTQYFGPGTRLTVL.

In this sample, this clonotype turned up many times. This CDR3 reads CASSHIQGFNSPLHF. The CDR3 DNA reads TGTGCCAGCAGCCACATACAGGGGTTTAATTCACCCCTCCACTTT. The rearrangement links TRBV6-1 to TRBJ1-6; TRBD1 matches at 7 bases. The CDR3 spans 15 residues. The V and J ends lost 6 bases and 6 bases, in that order; junction bases with no gene match: 8. Germline V gene lookup returns CDR1 MNHNS and CDR2 SASEGT.

CDR3 sequence (DNA): TGCAGTGCTAGAGACGCGGGGGGAAAGATATGGAACACTGAAGCTTTCTTT. Encoded protein: CSARDAGGKIWNTEAFF. The V call is TRBV20-1, the J call TRBJ1-1; the D gene is possibly TRBD1 (5 bases). V lost 0 bases and J lost 1, with 18 bases in between. Germline V gene lookup returns CDR1 DFQATT and CDR2 SNEGSKA (reference sequence). The CDR3 consists of 17 residues.

Ten or more counts support this clonotype. This chain uses TRBV28 with TRBJ1-5; TRBD1 matches at 8 bases. Losses at the gene ends were 2 bases for V and 5 bases for J; bases not matched to a gene: 2. Germline values: CDR1 MDHEN, CDR2 SYDVKM. The CDR3 length is 14 residues. CDR3 sequence: CASSLAGGYQPQHF. In nucleotides, the CDR3 is TGTGCCAGCAGTTTAGCAGGGGGCTATCAGCCCCAGCATTTT.

The gene calls are TRBV5-5 and TRBJ2-3; TRBD2 is a possible D gene (5 bases). Trimming stripped 0 bases from V and 4 bases from J, with 12 bases between. The CDR3 runs 15 residues. Germline CDR1 reads SGHKS; CDR2 reads YYEKEE (reference sequence). The CDR3 nucleotides read TGTGCCAGCAGCTTGGGCCCGAAGGGAGCAGATACGCAGTATTTT. It yields the protein CASSLGPKGADTQYF.

This clonotype showed up just once. This chain joins TRBV7-2 and TRBJ2-3; TRBD2 matches 11 bases. Per germline, CDR1 SGHTA and CDR2 FQGNSA. V shed 5 bases, J shed 3 bases, and the junction held 4 bases outside the gene matches. This CDR3 spans 15 amino acids. The CDR3 DNA is TGTGCCAGCAGCGTTAGCGGGAGGGCGACAGATACGCAGTATTTT. It encodes CASSVSGRATDTQYF.

Many counts were recorded for this clonotype. The chain recombines TRBV6-1 with TRBJ2-1, with D perhaps TRBD2 (6 bases). The V gene's germline CDR1 is MNHNS and CDR2 SASEGT. The germline V and J ends were trimmed by 5 bases and 1 base, with 12 bases remaining between them. The CDR3 is made up of 15 amino acids. The CDR3 loop is CASSRRERSYNEQFF. The CDR3 nucleotides read TGTGCCAGCAGTCGCCGGGAGAGGTCCTACAATGAGCAGTTCTTC.